This T cell receptor (beta chain) was recorded in a study of early T cells in non-severe SARS-CoV-2 infection. Overall study: Bulk RNA taken from unsorted whole blood was sequenced, leaving chains unpaired. The study's findings and limits: VDJdb-based matching was biased toward anti-spike CD8 responses and missed private and CD4 specificities.

MiXCR, run by TCRdb on the 5' RACE reads, gives a single entry per CDR3 protein. The sample includes about 64,000 distinct CDR3 sequences, roughly 18% seen only once; the top ten take more than 7.5%. J lost 2 bases, V lost 6 bases, and 7 bases had no gene match. CDR1 and CDR2 (germline): DFQATT, SNEGSKA (reference sequence). The CDR3 covers 13 residues. This clonotype was seen a few times. Its specificity is unknown. This sequence was found in an adult who was a healthcare worker with PCR-confirmed SARS-CoV-2 infection or an uninfected control (not recorded which). The gene calls are TRBV20-1 and TRBJ2-7, with TRBD1 identical over 7 bases. Specimen: whole blood, collected at baseline. The CDR3 loop reads CSANDREPYEQYF. For the CDR3, the DNA is TGCAGTGCCAACGACAGGGAGCCCTACGAGCAGTACTTC.